The clone carrying this TCR beta chain has just one count. Its antigen is not known. TCRdb's table, derived via immunoSEQ multiplex PCR, lists solely in-frame clones and lacks some. The table includes under 100,000 clones, over 80% detected once. The data originate from a study of T cell responses to AZD1222 COVID-19 vaccine. The study's findings and limits: Regions 160-218 and 743-854 dominated among vaccine-associated CD4 TCRs spanning spike. All repertoire sampling was performed exclusively after the peak T cell response. Only five or six AZD1222 recipients were seropositive at baseline. Clonal diversity may have been underestimated in mostly white British donors.

This CDR3 spans 15 amino acids. The germline CDR1 and CDR2 sequences are MNHEY and SVGEGT. With V trimmed by 6 bases and J by 3 bases, 8 bases remained unmatched. The receptor was derived from an adult in good health. Sequencing was performed on peripheral blood, taken on day 0 of AZD1222 vaccination. The V call is TRBV6-2 or TRBV6-3, the J call TRBJ2-1; 7 bases are a match to TRBD1. The CDR3 sequence: CASSHQRDSYNEQFF. The CDR3 nucleotides are TGTGCCAGCAGCCACCAGAGGGACAGCTACAATGAGCAGTTCTTC.